This entry lists 31 T cell receptor beta chains sequenced from one sample in a study of Tregs in tolerant kidney transplant recipients. Method: immunoSEQ multiplex PCR; TCRdb's copy keeps in-frame clones and lacks some. The sample lists tens of thousands of clones, around 90% seen once, with roughly 5% in the top ten. The sequencing input was CD8+ T cells from blood. The receptors shown here come from a human donor in good health.

The rearrangement joins TRBV9 to TRBJ2-3, with TRBD2 matching 11 bases. Germline V CDR1 and CDR2: SGDLS, YYNGEE. Trimming removed 4 bases from V and 2 bases from J; junction bases left unmatched: 6. This CDR3 has 16 residues. DNA for the CDR3: TGTGCCAGCAGCTATTTAGCGGGGGGGGACACAGATACGCAGTATTTT. The encoded protein is CASSYLAGGDTDTQYF. Together with reference TRBV9 and TRBJ2-3, the CDR3 gives the full variable domain: DSGVTQTPKHLITATGQRVTLRCSPRSGDLSVYWYQQSLDQGLQFLIQYYNGEERAKGNILERFSAQQFPDLHSELNLSSLELGDSALYFCASSYLAGGDTDTQYFGPGTRLTVL.

The rearrangement uses TRBV7-9 and TRBJ1-5; the D gene is possibly TRBD1 (6 bases). The length of the CDR3 is 15 residues. With 5 bases removed from V and 7 bases from J, the gap between germline ends came to 18 bases. Looked up from germline, CDR1 is SEHNR and CDR2 is FQNEAQ (reference sequence). The CDR3 DNA reads as TGTGCCAGCAGCCCATTACAGGGTCCTGGGCAGCCCCAGCATTTT. Translated: CASSPLQGPGQPQHF. The full variable domain, its missing parts supplied by reference TRBV7-9 and TRBJ1-5, is DTGVSQNPRHKITKRGQNVTFRCDPISEHNRLYWYRQTLGQGPEFLTYFQNEAQLEKSRLLSDRFSAERPKGSFSTLEIQRTEQGDSAMYLCASSPLQGPGQPQHFGDGTRLSIL.

The chain carries TRBV4-1 and TRBJ2-7; D is unresolved. The germline V and J ends were trimmed by 1 base and 3 bases, with 10 bases remaining between them. The CDR3 consists of 14 residues. Germline CDR1 and CDR2: MGHRA and YSYEKL. Written as DNA, the CDR3 is TGCGCCAGCAGCCAAGTCCAAGTCCACTACGAGCAGTACTTC. Residues: CASSQVQVHYEQYF.

The CDR3 region has the DNA TGTGCCAGCAGTCCACTCGGGACAGGGGGGTACGAGCAGTACTTC. Protein: CASSPLGTGGYEQYF. This chain connects TRBV25-1 to TRBJ2-7, with 11 nucleotides matching TRBD1. The CDR3 loop spans 15 amino acids. Germline V lookup: CDR1 MGHDK, CDR2 SYGVNS. V was clipped by 5 bases and J by 4 bases; unmatched bases: 7.

CDR3 protein: CAISGLAGAYEQYF. CDR3 nucleotides: TGTGCCATCAGTGGACTAGCGGGTGCCTACGAGCAGTACTTC. The V and J genes are TRBV10-3 and TRBJ2-7; 10 positions match TRBD2. The V segment lost 4 bases and the J segment 2 bases; nucleotides outside the gene matches: 2. The germline V gene has CDR1 ENHRY and CDR2 SYGVKD. The CDR3 consists of 14 residues.

The CDR3 DNA reads as TGTGCCAGCAGCTCCCCTGGGGACTCTATCTACGAGCAGTACTTC. Encoded protein: CASSSPGDSIYEQYF. The J gene is TRBJ2-7, the V gene TRBV4-2; perhaps TRBD2 as D (6 bases). The length of the CDR3 is 15 residues. V lost 5 bases and J lost 3, with 17 bases in between. CDR1 is LGHNA and CDR2 is YNFKEQ in the germline V gene.

V gene TRBV19 combines with J gene TRBJ1-2; 11 bases line up with TRBD1. CDR3 length: 15 residues. The germline gives CDR1 LNHDA, CDR2 SQIVND (reference sequence). Losses at the gene ends were 5 bases for V and 4 bases for J; bases not matched to a gene: 6. CDR3 protein: CASSVGTGGGYGYTF. For the CDR3, the DNA is TGTGCCAGTAGTGTTGGGACAGGGGGTGGCTATGGCTACACCTTC.

This chain links TRBV6-4 with TRBJ2-1; no definite D call. The V gene lost 0 bases and the J gene lost 8 bases, with 8 bases spanning the gap. The CDR3 totals 13 residues. CDR1 and CDR2 (germline): MRHNA, SNTAGT. This CDR3 reads CASSDSDKDEQFF. CDR3 coding DNA: TGTGCCAGCAGTGACTCTGACAAGGATGAGCAGTTCTTC.

The chain joins TRBV27 to TRBJ2-7; D is perhaps TRBD2 (5 bases). The CDR3 contains 13 residues. The ends were cut back, 3 bases at V and 7 bases at J, with 13 bases in the middle. The germline gives CDR1 MNHEY, CDR2 SMNVEV (reference sequence). CDR3 nucleotide sequence: TGTGCCAGCAGTTTTTCAGACTATGGGGAGCAGTACTTC. Its protein product is CASSFSDYGEQYF.

This clone is a singleton in its sample. J is TRBJ2-5 and V is TRBV7-8; 12 positions agree with TRBD2. CDR3 length: 16 amino acids. J lost 2 bases, V lost 2 bases, and 3 bases had no gene match. Germline assignment: CDR1 SGHVS and CDR2 FQNEAQ. Here the CDR3 DNA reads TGTGCCAGCAGCTTAAGACTAGCGGGAGTACAAGAGACCCAGTACTTC. This codes for CASSLRLAGVQETQYF.

This chain uses TRBV5-1 with TRBJ1-1; 7 nucleotides agree with TRBD1. The CDR3 is 13 residues long. CDR1 SGHRS and CDR2 YFSETQ come from the germline V gene. V dropped 3 bases and J dropped 3; count of bases not matched to a gene: 2. DNA for the CDR3: TGCGCCAGCAGCTCGACAGGGTACACTGAAGCTTTCTTT. Its translation: CASSSTGYTEAFF.

This chain uses TRBV6-5 with TRBJ1-1; D remains ambiguous. V was trimmed by 2 bases and J by 2 bases, leaving 12 bases between them. CDR1 and CDR2 from the germline V gene are MNHEY and SVGAGI. CDR3 length: 15 amino acids. CDR3 in DNA: TGTGCCAGCAGTTACGGTAGGGCCTACAACACTGAAGCTTTCTTT. This codes for CASSYGRAYNTEAFF.

This chain uses TRBV6-4 with TRBJ2-2; D is undetermined. CDR1 is MRHNA, CDR2 SNTAGT, per germline. V was clipped by 4 bases and J by 3 bases, with 6 bases between them. This CDR3 is 13 amino acids long. As DNA, the CDR3 is TGTGCCAGCAGTGGGTCGGACACCGGGGAGCTGTTTTTT. Encoded protein: CASSGSDTGELFF.

The V call is TRBV27, the J call TRBJ2-5; 10 bases align to TRBD2. The J call is in doubt because the DNA end fits TRBJ2-7 better. The CDR3 contains 16 residues. CDR1 MNHEY and CDR2 SMNVEV come from the germline V gene (reference sequence). CDR3 in amino acids: CASSSMSGGANYEQYF. The CDR3 DNA is TGTGCCAGCAGTTCCATGAGCGGGGGGGCCAACTACGAGCAGTACTTC.

The genes are TRBV7-8 and TRBJ2-1, with TRBD2 matching 7 bases. From germline, CDR1 is SGHVS and CDR2 FQNEAQ. The V segment lost 5 bases and the J segment 5 bases; nucleotides outside the gene matches: 9. The CDR3 sequence is 15 residues long. The chain's CDR3 is CASSPPDSGDNEQFF. Written as DNA, the CDR3 is TGTGCCAGCAGCCCCCCAGACAGCGGGGACAATGAGCAGTTCTTC.

This clone was seen only once. The genes are TRBV11-3 and TRBJ2-2; D is perhaps TRBD1 (6 bases). V was cut by 5 bases and J by 6 bases, with 10 bases left in between. The germline V gene has CDR1 SGHNT and CDR2 YENEEA. This CDR3 comprises 13 residues. CDR3: CASSAAGAGELFF. CDR3 DNA sequence: TGTGCCAGCAGCGCAGCAGGGGCCGGGGAGCTGTTTTTT.

The chain recombines TRBV23-1 with TRBJ2-1; tentatively, D is TRBD1 or TRBD2 (6 bases each). TRBV23-1 is flagged as an ORF with uncertain function. The CDR3 is 17 residues long. Trimming took off 3 bases at V and 9 bases at J, with 24 bases between the two ends. The CDR3 DNA follows: TGCGCCAGCAGTCACAAGGAGACTAGGGGGTATTTTGGTGAGCAGTTCTTC. Translating gives CASSHKETRGYFGEQFF.

This chain links TRBV5-5 with TRBJ1-1; D is unresolved. The germline V and J ends were trimmed by 5 bases and 0 bases, with 8 bases remaining between them. The CDR3 has 13 amino acids. Germline V gene lookup returns CDR1 SGHKS and CDR2 YYEKEE (reference sequence). The CDR3 coding sequence is TGTGCCAGCAGTTCGCGCATGAACACTGAAGCTTTCTTT. It encodes CASSSRMNTEAFF.

The V call is TRBV6-1, the J call TRBJ2-3; a possible D gene is TRBD2 (5 bases). The CDR3 totals 15 residues. V was cut by 2 bases and J by 1 base, with 10 bases left in between. Germline loops: CDR1 MNHNS, CDR2 SASEGT. The CDR3 DNA reads TGTGCCAGCAGTGAAAATTCCGGGGGCACAGATACGCAGTATTTT. It translates to CASSENSGGTDTQYF.

V is TRBV5-8 and J is TRBJ2-5; 10 bases align to TRBD2. Germline V gives CDR1 SGHTS, CDR2 YDEGEE. Losses at the gene ends were 2 bases for V and 0 bases for J; bases not matched to a gene: 1. The CDR3 loop spans 15 amino acids. The CDR3 protein is CASSLGTSDQETQYF. For the CDR3, the DNA is TGTGCCAGCAGCTTAGGGACTAGCGACCAAGAGACCCAGTACTTC.

The gene calls are TRBV4-1 and TRBJ1-5, with TRBD1 matching over 11 bases. The J segment lost 6 bases and the V segment lost 0 bases, leaving 4 bases of the junction unmatched. The germline gives CDR1 MGHRA, CDR2 YSYEKL. This CDR3 has 16 residues. The CDR3 here is CASSQDGTGGFQPQHF. CDR3 DNA: TGCGCCAGCAGCCAAGATGGGACAGGGGGATTTCAGCCCCAGCATTTT.

On this clone: Other nucleotide sequences in the sample specify the same CDR3. The chain has TRBV27 and TRBJ2-5, with unresolved D. This CDR3 spans 13 amino acids. The germline V gene has CDR1 MNHEY and CDR2 SMNVEV (reference sequence). Trimming pared 5 bases from V and 1 base from J, leaving 8 bases between. The CDR3 DNA reads TGTGCCAGCAGTCGCGTGGTCCAAGAGACCCAGTACTTC. It specifies CASSRVVQETQYF.

This chain links TRBV19 with TRBJ2-1; tentatively, D is TRBD2 (6 bases). Per germline, CDR1 LNHDA and CDR2 SQIVND (reference sequence). The CDR3 is 15 amino acids. Deletions cut 3 bases from V and 0 bases from J, with 9 bases between. The DNA for the CDR3 is TGTGCCAGTAGTATGGCGGGGAGCTCCTACAATGAGCAGTTCTTC. Protein product: CASSMAGSSYNEQFF.

V gene TRBV10-3 combines with J gene TRBJ1-5; tentatively, D is TRBD1 (6 bases). This CDR3 is built from 16 residues. The germline V gene has CDR1 ENHRY and CDR2 SYGVKD. V was clipped by 0 bases and J by 5 bases, with 14 bases between them. Here the CDR3 DNA reads TGTGCCATCAGTGAGTCGGAGCGGGGGGCGGATCAGCCCCAGCATTTT. Amino acids: CAISESERGADQPQHF.

The chain couples TRBV4-2 to TRBJ2-7, with no clear D. The CDR3 is 15 amino acids. Trimming stripped 3 bases from V and 2 bases from J, with 14 bases between. Germline V gene data show CDR1 as LGHNA and CDR2 as YNFKEQ. CDR3 loop: CASSHLGLAPYEQYF. In DNA, the CDR3 is TGTGCCAGCAGCCACCTCGGCCTTGCCCCCTACGAGCAGTACTTC.

The chain carries TRBV14 and TRBJ1-2; D remains unclear. Between the trimmed V and J ends, which lost 0 bases and 2 bases, there was a span of 7 bases. The CDR3 is made up of 14 amino acids. From germline, CDR1 is SGHDN and CDR2 FVKESK. The CDR3 coding sequence is TGTGCCAGCAGCCAAGAGGCCCAAAACTATGGCTACACCTTC. It yields the protein CASSQEAQNYGYTF. Using reference TRBV14 and TRBJ1-2 for the parts outside the CDR3, the full variable domain is EAGVTQFPSHSVIEKGQTVTLRCDPISGHDNLYWYRRVMGKEIKFLLHFVKESKQDESGMPNNRFLAERTGGTYSTLKVQPAELEDSGVYFCASSQEAQNYGYTFGSGTRLTVV.

The chain links TRBV25-1 to TRBJ2-1; the D is unclear. Germline V gives CDR1 MGHDK, CDR2 SYGVNS. The V end was cut by 1 base, the J end by 9 bases, with 19 bases between. The CDR3 covers 16 residues. CDR3 coding DNA: TGTGCCAGCAGTGAATTATGGACCGAGGCCAACACTGAGCAGTTCTTC. Amino acid sequence: CASSELWTEANTEQFF.

The genes are TRBV7-9 and TRBJ1-1; D gene uncertain. V was shortened by 4 bases and J by 6 bases, with 18 bases between the two germline ends. The V gene's germline CDR1 is SEHNR and CDR2 FQNEAQ (reference sequence). This CDR3 region has 15 residues. The CDR3, as DNA: TGTGCCAGCAGCTCAGTGGCCGCCCGGAGGGCTGAAGCTTTCTTT. This translates into CASSSVAARRAEAFF.

The chain has TRBV9 and TRBJ2-3, with D perhaps matching TRBD1 (6 bases). With 0 bases removed from V and 4 bases from J, the gap between germline ends came to 12 bases. This CDR3 region has 15 residues. From germline, CDR1 is SGDLS and CDR2 YYNGEE. The CDR3 nucleotides read TGTGCCAGCAGCGTAGCTGTCAGGGGCGCAGATACGCAGTATTTT. It encodes CASSVAVRGADTQYF.

The J gene is TRBJ1-2, the V gene TRBV6-6; no firm D call. This CDR3 is 16 amino acids long. Trimming left V 2 bases short and J 5 bases short, with 18 bases between. Germline V lookup: CDR1 MNHNY, CDR2 SVGAGI (reference sequence). The CDR3, as DNA: TGTGCCAGCAGTTACACCATCGGACGGACGAGATATGGCTACACCTTC. Encoded protein: CASSYTIGRTRYGYTF.

The gene calls are TRBV9 and TRBJ2-1; D is unclear. CDR1 is SGDLS and CDR2 is YYNGEE in the germline V gene. The CDR3 sequence is 14 residues long. V dropped 0 bases and J dropped 5 bases, with 9 bases sitting between them. The CDR3 DNA reads TGTGCCAGCAGCGTAGAGGGAAACGACAATGAGCAGTTCTTC. Its translation is CASSVEGNDNEQFF. The entire variable domain, with the rest obtained from reference TRBV9 and TRBJ2-1, is as follows: DSGVTQTPKHLITATGQRVTLRCSPRSGDLSVYWYQQSLDQGLQFLIQYYNGEERAKGNILERFSAQQFPDLHSELNLSSLELGDSALYFCASSVEGNDNEQFFGPGTRLTVL.